A selection of T cell receptor beta chains follows, all from one sample in a study of shared clonotypes between healthy human individuals. This table comes from immunoSEQ multiplex PCR, and its TCRdb copy is limited to in-frame clones, with some not included. The table records about 770,000 clones, just under 75% of them present only once. The sample comprised memory CD4+ T cells sorted from blood. The origin of the receptors is a woman aged 30 to 39 in good health. Both conserved end residues are part of each CDR3. D genes are given only for firm matches. The size entry is marked missing in some rows and otherwise reads once, few, many or a size class.

v_gene: TRBV28
j_gene: TRBJ2-5
d_gene: TRBD1
abundance: -
CDR3nt: TGTGCCAGCAGTATCCGGACAGGGAGGTCCCTCCAAGAGACCCAGTACTTC
CDR3aa: CASSIRTGRSLQETQYF

v_gene: TRBV10-1
j_gene: TRBJ2-1
d_gene: TRBD1
abundance: few
CDR3nt: TGCGCCAGCAGCCGAACCGGGACAGGGTATGATGAGCAGTTCTTC
CDR3aa: CASSRTGTGYDEQFF

v_gene: TRBV2
j_gene: TRBJ1-1
d_gene: -
abundance: -
CDR3nt: TGTGCCAGCAGTGAAGCGGGAGGGGGCACTGAAGCTTTCTTT
CDR3aa: CASSEAGGGTEAFF

v_gene: TRBV10-3
j_gene: TRBJ2-1
d_gene: -
abundance: -
CDR3nt: TGTGCCATCAGTCCCGAGAATGAGCAGTTCTTC
CDR3aa: CAISPENEQFF

v_gene: TRBV28
j_gene: TRBJ2-3
d_gene: TRBD1
abundance: -
CDR3nt: TGTGCCAGCAGCCATCCGTACCGGGACAGGGTTACAGATACGCAGTATTTT
CDR3aa: CASSHPYRDRVTDTQYF

v_gene: TRBV27
j_gene: TRBJ2-3
d_gene: TRBD2
abundance: -
CDR3nt: TGTGCCAGCAGTGCTAGCGGGGGCCTAATATGGTATTTT
CDR3aa: CASSASGGLIWYF

v_gene: TRBV25-1
j_gene: TRBJ2-3
d_gene: TRBD2
abundance: -
CDR3nt: TGTGCCGTAGAGGGACTAGCGGACACAGATACGCAGTATTTT
CDR3aa: CAVEGLADTDTQYF

v_gene: TRBV6-1
j_gene: TRBJ2-1
d_gene: TRBD2
abundance: -
CDR3nt: TGTGCCAGCAGTGGAACTAGCGGGAGTGGCAATGAGCAGTTCTTC
CDR3aa: CASSGTSGSGNEQFF

v_gene: TRBV30
j_gene: TRBJ2-2
d_gene: TRBD2
abundance: -
CDR3nt: TGTGCCTGGGCTCCTCTAGCGGGAGCCCACGGGGAGCTGTTTTTT
CDR3aa: CAWAPLAGAHGELFF

v_gene: TRBV28
j_gene: TRBJ2-5
d_gene: TRBD2
abundance: -
CDR3nt: TGTGCCAGCACCTTTCTCGGTAGCGGGAGGTTCGAGACCCAGTACTTC
CDR3aa: CASTFLGSGRFETQYF

v_gene: TRBV7-2
j_gene: TRBJ2-4
d_gene: TRBD2
abundance: -
CDR3nt: TGTGCCAGCAGAAGGGGACTAGCCTCGAACATTCAGTACTTC
CDR3aa: CASRRGLASNIQYF

v_gene: TRBV2
j_gene: TRBJ1-1
d_gene: -
abundance: once
CDR3nt: TGTGCCAGCAGATTGGAGGGGGTCTACTCTGAAGCTTTCTTT
CDR3aa: CASRLEGVYSEAFF

v_gene: TRBV27
j_gene: TRBJ2-1
d_gene: -
abundance: once
CDR3nt: TGTGCCAGCAGGGCGACTCAAGGCTCCTACAATGAGCAGTTCTTC
CDR3aa: CASRATQGSYNEQFF

v_gene: TRBV9
j_gene: TRBJ2-1
d_gene: -
abundance: -
CDR3nt: TGTGCCAGCAGCCGACAGGCACAGAGCTCCTACAATGAGCAGTTCTTC
CDR3aa: CASSRQAQSSYNEQFF

v_gene: TRBV6-5
j_gene: TRBJ1-2
d_gene: -
abundance: few
CDR3nt: TGTGCCAGCAGTTTCGACAGAACATCCTATGGCTACACCTTC
CDR3aa: CASSFDRTSYGYTF

v_gene: TRBV18
j_gene: TRBJ2-6
d_gene: TRBD1
abundance: -
CDR3nt: TGTGCCAGCTCACCATTACTCCCAGGGACAGCATACTCTGGGGCCAACGTCCTGACTTTC
CDR3aa: CASSPLLPGTAYSGANVLTF

v_gene: TRBV10-2
j_gene: TRBJ2-7
d_gene: -
abundance: -
CDR3nt: TGCGCCAGCAGTGAAATTAGGAGAGCGGGACAGGCCTACGAGCAGTACTTC
CDR3aa: CASSEIRRAGQAYEQYF

v_gene: TRBV4-1
j_gene: TRBJ2-5
d_gene: -
abundance: few
CDR3nt: TGCGCCAGCAGCCAAGGACAGGAGCACACAGAGACCCAGTACTTC
CDR3aa: CASSQGQEHTETQYF

v_gene: TRBV5-1
j_gene: TRBJ2-5
d_gene: -
abundance: -
CDR3nt: TGCGCCAGCAGCTTGGTGGGACAAGCACAAGAGACCCAGTACTTC
CDR3aa: CASSLVGQAQETQYF

v_gene: TRBV5-4
j_gene: TRBJ1-1
d_gene: TRBD1
abundance: -
CDR3nt: TGTGCCAGCAGCCTGGGACAGGGGTTGAACACTGAAGCTTTCTTT
CDR3aa: CASSLGQGLNTEAFF

v_gene: TRBV6-1
j_gene: TRBJ2-5
d_gene: -
abundance: -
CDR3nt: TGTGCCAGCAGTGAACAGGGAGGGACCCAGTACTTC
CDR3aa: CASSEQGGTQYF

v_gene: TRBV28
j_gene: TRBJ1-2
d_gene: -
abundance: few
CDR3nt: TGTGCCAGCAGTTTGAGGGGTAGCTATGGCTACACCTTC
CDR3aa: CASSLRGSYGYTF

v_gene: TRBV28
j_gene: TRBJ1-1
d_gene: TRBD1
abundance: -
CDR3nt: TGTGCCAGCAGTCCGCCGACAGGGGCCATACAAGGCACTGAAGCTTTCTTT
CDR3aa: CASSPPTGAIQGTEAFF

v_gene: TRBV21-1
j_gene: TRBJ2-3
d_gene: -
abundance: -
CDR3nt: TGTGCCAGCAGCGGAAGTCCGGGGAGATGCACAGATACGCAGTATTTT
CDR3aa: CASSGSPGRCTDTQYF

v_gene: TRBV18
j_gene: TRBJ2-5
d_gene: -
abundance: few
CDR3nt: TGTGCCAGCTCAAGGGAGGCAGGGGGAGAGACCCAGTACTTC
CDR3aa: CASSREAGGETQYF

v_gene: TRBV5-4
j_gene: TRBJ2-2
d_gene: TRBD1
abundance: -
CDR3nt: TGTGCCAGCAGCAACTACAGGGGTTATTCCGGGGAGCTGTTTTTT
CDR3aa: CASSNYRGYSGELFF

v_gene: TRBV6-1
j_gene: TRBJ2-7
d_gene: -
abundance: -
CDR3nt: TGTGCCAGCAGTGAAGGGGGGAGGTCGGGGCAGTACTTC
CDR3aa: CASSEGGRSGQYF

v_gene: TRBV20-1
j_gene: TRBJ2-3
d_gene: -
abundance: -
CDR3nt: TGCAGTGCTAAGATAGCCGATACGCAGTATTTT
CDR3aa: CSAKIADTQYF

v_gene: TRBV5-4
j_gene: TRBJ2-6
d_gene: -
abundance: -
CDR3nt: TGTGCCAGCAGCTTGGATTTTTCTGGGGCCAACGTCCTGACTTTC
CDR3aa: CASSLDFSGANVLTF

v_gene: TRBV6-5
j_gene: TRBJ2-5
d_gene: -
abundance: -
CDR3nt: TGTGCCAGCAGTTACTACTCCCAAGAGACCCAGTACTTC
CDR3aa: CASSYYSQETQYF

v_gene: TRBV5-1
j_gene: TRBJ1-3
d_gene: -
abundance: few
CDR3nt: TGCGCCAGCAGTCACCAGGGGTCGAGTTCTGGAAACACCATATATTTT
CDR3aa: CASSHQGSSSGNTIYF

v_gene: TRBV28
j_gene: TRBJ2-3
d_gene: TRBD2
abundance: once
CDR3nt: TGTGCCAGCAAACTAGCGGGCTTCGAGGGTTACACAGATACGCAGTATTTT
CDR3aa: CASKLAGFEGYTDTQYF

v_gene: TRBV7-9
j_gene: TRBJ1-2
d_gene: TRBD1
abundance: -
CDR3nt: TGTGCCAGCAGCAGGGGACAGAGTGGGGGCCGCCATGGCTACACCTTC
CDR3aa: CASSRGQSGGRHGYTF

v_gene: TRBV11-2
j_gene: TRBJ2-5
d_gene: -
abundance: -
CDR3nt: TGTGCCAGCAGCTTAGACAGGGGCCCAGAGACCCAGTACTTC
CDR3aa: CASSLDRGPETQYF

v_gene: TRBV28
j_gene: TRBJ1-5
d_gene: TRBD1
abundance: -
CDR3nt: TGTGCCGTCACCGGGACAGGGGTTCAGCCCCAGCATTTT
CDR3aa: CAVTGTGVQPQHF

v_gene: TRBV18
j_gene: TRBJ2-5
d_gene: -
abundance: -
CDR3nt: TGTGCCAGCTCACCACAGGGAGGAACTCAAGAGACCCAGTACTTC
CDR3aa: CASSPQGGTQETQYF

v_gene: TRBV9
j_gene: TRBJ1-3
d_gene: -
abundance: -
CDR3nt: TGTGCCAGCAGCGTCGAGGCCAGCTTCTCTGGAAACACCATATATTTT
CDR3aa: CASSVEASFSGNTIYF

v_gene: TRBV7-2
j_gene: TRBJ2-7
d_gene: -
abundance: -
CDR3nt: TGTGCCAGCAGCTTAGGGGGTGGGACCCGCGGGGAGCAGTACTTC
CDR3aa: CASSLGGGTRGEQYF

v_gene: TRBV18
j_gene: TRBJ2-7
d_gene: TRBD1
abundance: -
CDR3nt: TGTGCCAGCTCACCGATGACAGGGGCCCTCCGGGACTTC
CDR3aa: CASSPMTGALRDF

v_gene: TRBV19
j_gene: TRBJ2-5
d_gene: TRBD2
abundance: -
CDR3nt: TGTGCCAGTAGTATCCCCCCTAGCGGGAGCTGGAAAGAGACCCAGTACTTC
CDR3aa: CASSIPPSGSWKETQYF

v_gene: TRBV14
j_gene: TRBJ2-1
d_gene: TRBD2
abundance: -
CDR3nt: TGTGCCAGCAAAGGACTAGCGGGAGCCCCGAGCTCCTACAATGAGCAGTTCTTC
CDR3aa: CASKGLAGAPSSYNEQFF

v_gene: TRBV7-2
j_gene: TRBJ1-1
d_gene: -
abundance: -
CDR3nt: TGTGCCAGCACCGCGGGACCGGCAGCTGAAGCTTTCTTT
CDR3aa: CASTAGPAAEAFF

v_gene: TRBV11-2
j_gene: TRBJ2-5
d_gene: TRBD2
abundance: -
CDR3nt: TGTGCCAGCAGCCCCAACGCGGGAGGCGCGGAGACCCAGTACTTC
CDR3aa: CASSPNAGGAETQYF

v_gene: TRBV5-6
j_gene: TRBJ2-3
d_gene: -
abundance: -
CDR3nt: TGTGCCAGCAGCTTGGCAGGGAAAAGCACAGATACGCAGTATTTT
CDR3aa: CASSLAGKSTDTQYF

v_gene: TRBV7-9
j_gene: TRBJ1-5
d_gene: -
abundance: many
CDR3nt: TGTGCCAGCAGCCACGACAGAGTTCAGCCCCAGCATTTT
CDR3aa: CASSHDRVQPQHF

v_gene: TRBV28
j_gene: TRBJ2-5
d_gene: TRBD2
abundance: -
CDR3nt: TGTGCCAGCAGTTTATCGGCTAGCGGGACGTTCCAAGAGACCCAGTACTTC
CDR3aa: CASSLSASGTFQETQYF

v_gene: TRBV7-2
j_gene: TRBJ2-2
d_gene: -
abundance: -
CDR3nt: TGTGCCAGCAGCTTTCGGCCAAACACCGGGGAGCTGTTTTTT
CDR3aa: CASSFRPNTGELFF

v_gene: TRBV4-2
j_gene: TRBJ2-1
d_gene: TRBD2
abundance: -
CDR3nt: TGTGCCAGCAGCCCTCAGCGGGGAGGGCCCAACAATGAGCAGTTCTTC
CDR3aa: CASSPQRGGPNNEQFF

v_gene: TRBV19
j_gene: TRBJ1-1
d_gene: -
abundance: -
CDR3nt: TGTGCCAGTAGTAGGAACGCGGGTGGCACTGAAGCTTTCTTT
CDR3aa: CASSRNAGGTEAFF

v_gene: TRBV7-9
j_gene: TRBJ2-1
d_gene: -
abundance: -
CDR3nt: TGTGCCAGCAGCTTAGGAGCGAACAATGAGCAGTTCTTC
CDR3aa: CASSLGANNEQFF